Listed below are T cell receptor beta chains from one sample, sequenced in a study of OX40 agonist ivuxolimab in advanced cancers. Some clones are missing from TCRdb's copy, which holds only in-frame ones; the method was immunoSEQ multiplex PCR. The repertoire holds roughly 12,000 clones, with about 87% as singletons. The sample was CD4+ or CD8+ T cells sorted from blood, taken in a trial of the OX40 agonist ivuxolimab. The source of these receptors is an adult with an advanced solid tumor such as melanoma, head and neck, liver or kidney cancer. Both conserved end residues are part of each CDR3. A D gene is named only where the DNA matches it firmly. Where a row states a size, it is once, few, many or the class of an expanded clone; other rows omit it.

-	TRBJ2-7	-	TRBV27	CASSFVGDEQYF	TGTGCCAGCAGTTTCGTAGGAGACGAGCAGTACTTC
-	TRBJ2-3	-	TRBV7-9	CASSKSSTDTQYF	TGTGCCAGCAGCAAGAGTTCCACAGATACGCAGTATTTT
TRBD1	TRBJ2-7	-	TRBV13	CASRQDRSYEQYF	TGTGCCAGCAGACAGGACAGGTCCTACGAGCAGTACTTC
-	TRBJ2-3	-	TRBV7-6	CASSTEAQGATDTQYF	TGTGCCAGCAGCACCGAGGCACAGGGTGCGACAGATACGCAGTATTTT
-	TRBJ2-1	-	TRBV7-6	CASSSRWGVAYNEQFF	TGTGCCAGCAGCTCTCGTTGGGGGGTGGCCTACAATGAGCAGTTCTTC
-	TRBJ2-1	medium-sized	TRBV5-1	CASRWGSYTNNEQFF	TGCGCCAGCCGCTGGGGCTCATACACCAACAATGAGCAGTTCTTC
TRBD2	TRBJ2-3	-	TRBV7-3	CASSLSGGRGTDTQYF	TGTGCCAGCAGCTTAAGCGGGGGGCGAGGCACAGATACGCAGTATTTT
-	TRBJ2-5	-	TRBV7-9	CASSLGTDPRETQYF	TGTGCCAGCAGCTTGGGGACCGACCCCCGGGAGACCCAGTACTTC
-	TRBJ2-3	few	TRBV15	CATSSAGVRADTQYF	TGTGCCACCAGCTCGGCAGGGGTACGGGCAGATACGCAGTATTTT
-	TRBJ1-5	-	TRBV1	CTSSQGTGQPQHF	TGCACCAGCTCACAGGGGACCGGTCAGCCCCAGCATTTT
-	TRBJ2-3	few	TRBV6-1	CASSDRGAASSNTQYF	TGTGCCAGCAGTGACCGAGGGGCCGCTAGTTCGAATACGCAGTATTTT
-	TRBJ2-1	-	TRBV5-5	CASSLEAATYNEQFF	TGTGCCAGCAGCTTGGAAGCGGCAACCTACAATGAGCAGTTCTTC
-	TRBJ2-3	-	TRBV28	CASSSADPGTDTQYF	TGTGCCAGCAGTTCCGCTGACCCGGGCACAGATACGCAGTATTTT
-	TRBJ2-7	once	TRBV4-1	CASSLNGQGYEQYF	TGCGCCAGCAGCCTTAATGGGCAGGGCTACGAGCAGTACTTC
TRBD1	TRBJ2-7	-	TRBV18	CASSRTGTGAYEQYF	TGTGCCAGCTCACGTACCGGGACAGGGGCCTACGAGCAGTACTTC
-	TRBJ1-2	-	TRBV6-1	CASSETVDAGSPINYGYTF	TGTGCCAGCAGTGAAACCGTAGACGCGGGGAGCCCAATTAACTATGGCTACACCTTC
TRBD1	TRBJ1-3	-	TRBV28	CASRGGSSGNTIYF	TGTGCCTCCAGGGGGGGGAGCTCTGGAAACACCATATATTTT
TRBD2	TRBJ2-7	once	TRBV4-1	CASSRGGSDEQYF	TGCGCCAGCAGCCGTGGCGGGAGCGACGAGCAGTACTTC
TRBD2	TRBJ2-1	-	TRBV5-4	CASSLGLAGAYNEQFF	TGTGCCAGCAGCTTGGGCCTAGCGGGGGCCTACAATGAGCAGTTCTTC
TRBD2	TRBJ2-7	-	TRBV5-1	CASIHGRDGSYEQYF	TGCGCCAGCATCCACGGGAGGGACGGCTCCTACGAGCAGTACTTC
-	TRBJ2-7	once	TRBV7-6	CASSLGPEQYF	TGTGCCAGCAGCTTAGGTCCCGAGCAGTACTTC
TRBD1	TRBJ2-7	-	TRBV27	CASSQPRDRAYEQYF	TGTGCCAGCAGTCAACCCCGGGACAGGGCTTACGAGCAGTACTTC
-	TRBJ1-2	-	TRBV5-8	CASSPRTVLYGYTF	TGTGCCAGCAGTCCCCGGACAGTCCTCTATGGCTACACCTTC
-	TRBJ2-2	-	TRBV27	CASSLWQGGTGELFF	TGTGCCAGCAGTTTATGGCAGGGAGGCACCGGGGAGCTGTTTTTT
-	TRBJ2-1	-	TRBV5-1	CASSQMGPSSYNEQFF	TGCGCCAGCAGCCAGATGGGACCAAGCTCCTACAATGAGCAGTTCTTC
TRBD2	TRBJ2-1	-	TRBV19	CASSKLAGTNEQFF	TGTGCCAGTAGTAAGCTAGCGGGAACCAATGAGCAGTTCTTC
TRBD2	TRBJ2-5	-	TRBV7-9	CASSLERGLAGAETQYF	TGTGCCAGCAGCTTAGAACGGGGACTAGCGGGAGCTGAGACCCAGTACTTC
TRBD2	TRBJ2-1	-	TRBV27	CASSLGGSAYNEQFF	TGTGCCAGCAGTTTAGGCGGGAGTGCCTACAATGAGCAGTTCTTC
TRBD2	TRBJ2-1	-	TRBV4-3	CASSQERTSGNNEQFF	TGCGCCAGCAGCCAAGAGAGGACTAGCGGGAACAATGAGCAGTTCTTC
-	TRBJ1-6	-	TRBV5-4	CASSLVGRDSPLHF	TGTGCCAGCAGCTTGGTGGGGAGGGATTCACCCCTCCACTTT
-	TRBJ2-7	-	TRBV7-9	CASSRLEQGYEQYF	TGTGCCAGCAGCCGACTCGAGCAGGGCTACGAGCAGTACTTC
TRBD2	TRBJ2-5	-	TRBV19	CASSPGLEPTQYF	TGTGCCAGTAGTCCGGGACTAGAACCGACCCAGTACTTC
-	TRBJ2-7	few	TRBV5-1	CASSLEGPYEQYF	TGCGCCAGCAGCTTGGAAGGGCCCTACGAGCAGTACTTC
TRBD2	TRBJ2-1	-	TRBV12-5	CASGQTSGKYNEQFF	TGTGCTAGTGGCCAAACTAGCGGGAAGTACAATGAGCAGTTCTTC
TRBD1	TRBJ2-5	-	TRBV6-5	CASSDPGQGETQYF	TGTGCCAGCAGTGACCCCGGACAGGGAGAGACCCAGTACTTC
-	TRBJ2-1	once	TRBV4-3	CASSPRPDNEQFF	TGCGCCAGCAGCCCCCGACCCGACAATGAGCAGTTCTTC
-	TRBJ1-2	-	TRBV5-1	CATSFGGYTGTKSGYTF	TGCGCCACCTCCTTTGGGGGCTATACAGGGACCAAATCAGGCTACACCTTC
-	TRBJ2-7	once	TRBV6-5	CASSSPAVYEQYF	TGTGCCAGCAGTTCTCCAGCGGTCTACGAGCAGTACTTC
-	TRBJ1-1	-	TRBV29-1	CSIYRDTEAFF	TGCAGCATATACAGGGACACTGAAGCTTTCTTT
TRBD2	TRBJ2-3	-	TRBV19	CASSMWLAGPDTQYF	TGTGCCAGTAGTATGTGGCTAGCGGGACCAGATACGCAGTATTTT
-	TRBJ2-3	-	TRBV28	CASTHLFLGGTDTQYF	TGTGCCAGCACCCACCTTTTTCTGGGCGGCACAGATACGCAGTATTTT
-	TRBJ2-1	-	TRBV27	CASSSSSYNEQFF	TGTGCCAGCAGTTCTAGCTCCTACAATGAGCAGTTCTTC
-	TRBJ1-3	-	TRBV27	CASSPGLISGNTIYF	TGTGCCAGCAGCCCAGGACTGATCTCTGGAAACACCATATATTTT
TRBD1	TRBJ2-7	-	TRBV6-5	CASTNAGTGAEQYF	TGTGCCAGCACTAACGCTGGGACAGGGGCCGAGCAGTACTTC
-	TRBJ1-3	-	TRBV6-5	CAAGGSGNTIYF	TGTGCCGCGGGGGGCTCAGGAAACACCATATATTTT
TRBD2	TRBJ2-5	-	TRBV15	CATRPPLLAGQETQYF	TGTGCCACCAGGCCCCCCCTTCTAGCGGGCCAAGAGACCCAGTACTTC
TRBD1	TRBJ2-7	-	TRBV6-1	CASEQGASMDEQYF	TGTGCCAGCGAACAGGGGGCCTCTATGGACGAGCAGTACTTC
TRBD1	TRBJ2-1	-	TRBV11-2	CASSLGQGAVNEQFF	TGTGCCAGCAGCTTAGGGCAGGGGGCGGTCAATGAGCAGTTCTTC
TRBD1	TRBJ1-5	-	TRBV5-8	CASSLLRGNQPQHF	TGTGCCAGCAGCTTACTCAGGGGGAATCAGCCCCAGCATTTT
TRBD2	TRBJ2-1	-	TRBV27	CASSFAGGPPYNEQFF	TGTGCCAGCAGTTTCGCGGGAGGTCCCCCCTACAATGAGCAGTTCTTC
-	TRBJ1-1	-	TRBV19	CASKNTEAFF	TGTGCCAGTAAGAACACTGAAGCTTTCTTT
TRBD2	TRBJ2-7	once	TRBV5-5	CASSWSKTAGDPYEQYF	TGTGCCAGCAGCTGGTCGAAAACGGCGGGAGATCCCTACGAGCAGTACTTC
TRBD2	TRBJ2-2	-	TRBV11-1	CASSLGLAGPPNTGELFF	TGTGCCAGCAGCTTAGGTCTAGCGGGACCACCAAACACCGGGGAGCTGTTTTTT
TRBD2	TRBJ2-1	-	TRBV9	CASSPTTSGYNEQFF	TGTGCCAGCAGTCCGACGACTAGCGGATACAATGAGCAGTTCTTC